This entry concerns a single T cell receptor beta chain. Its antigen is unknown. The data originate from a study of OX40 agonist ivuxolimab in advanced cancers. For the study at large: Intravenous ivuxolimab at 0.01 to 10 mg/kg was given to patients every 2 weeks.

Study observations and caveats: The antigens recognized by the expanded peripheral T cells, that is their antigen specificity, were not determined. The CD4+ and CD8+ T cells in the blood had expanded clonally by week 6 at 0.1 to 3.0 mg/kg.

The data were produced by immunoSEQ multiplex PCR, yet TCRdb's version contains in-frame clones alone and is incomplete. The data contain around 45,000 clones, more than 70% of them singletons. With baseline, cycle 4 day 1, and cycle 7 day 1 as timepoints, blood was sampled. Trimming removed 7 bases at V and 7 bases at J, with 13 bases between. This CDR3 has 12 residues. Germline CDR1 reads MNHEY; CDR2 reads SVGAGI. This clonotype originated in an adult with an advanced solid tumor such as melanoma, head and neck, liver or kidney cancer. The rearrangement joins TRBV6-5 to TRBJ1-2; the D gene is possibly TRBD1 (6 bases). This sample comprised CD4+ or CD8+ T cells sorted from blood, obtained in a trial of the OX40 agonist ivuxolimab. CDR3 DNA sequence: TGTGCCAGCATCTCGGGGGCCTTTGGCTACACCTTC. This translates into CASISGAFGYTF.